This TCR beta chain originates from a study of CD8+ T cells in alopecia areata. Overall study results and limits: Scalp sequencing also captures normal skin's resident alphabeta T cells.

The CDR3 contains 15 residues. The germline CDR1 and CDR2 sequences are SQVTM and ANQGSEA. V shed 4 bases, J shed 0 bases, and the junction held 7 bases outside the gene matches. The table lists this clone with a few counts. Its matching antigen is unknown. Reverse transcribed after extraction, RNA yielded cDNA as the sequencing template. Measured with immunoSEQ multiplex PCR; TCRdb has only the in-frame clones, and not every one. The table lists 95,000 to 110,000 clones, 45% to 60% of them singletons. The sample comprised CD4+ T cells sorted from blood. The chain joins TRBV29-1 to TRBJ2-5; 8 positions match TRBD2. This receptor was identified in a human donor in good health. CDR3 sequence reads: CSVGERGTYQETQYF. For the CDR3, the DNA is TGCAGCGTTGGGGAGCGGGGGACCTACCAAGAGACCCAGTACTTC.